This TCR beta chain was captured by sequencing in a study of neoadjuvant nivolumab and ipilimumab in lung cancer. General study points: Pretherapy blood TCR richness correlated positively with resected tumor richness. Compared with tumor-adjacent uninvolved lung, resected tumors showed greater richness and clonality.

A note on this clone: Antigen unknown.

Germline CDR1 reads SGHAT; CDR2 reads FQNNGV. CDR3 size: 14 residues. V lost 4 bases and J lost 3, with 13 bases in between. Profiled with immunoSEQ multiplex PCR; TCRdb holds only in-frame clones, not every one. This sample yields about 28,000 clones, of which about 76% are seen a single time; around a sixth belongs to the top ten. Sequenced here: tumor tissue, sampled after neoadjuvant nivolumab, alone or with ipilimumab, at or shortly before surgery. This clonotype was obtained from an adult with non-small cell lung cancer. The chain combines TRBV11-2 with TRBJ2-7, with no clear D. The CDR3 here is CASSSRLNSYEQYF. DNA of the CDR3: TGTGCCAGCAGCTCTCGACTTAATAGCTACGAGCAGTACTTC.